A selection of T cell receptor beta chains follows, all from one sample in a study of blood T cell repertoires in COVID-19. Assay: immunoSEQ multiplex PCR; the TCRdb copy retains only in-frame clones and omits some. The repertoire holds a few hundred thousand clones, with around 90% as singletons. Sequences were obtained from PBMCs or T cells enriched from blood (not recorded which). The receptors shown here come from a human donor in a cohort exposed to, infected with or recovered from COVID-19 (not recorded which). The donor label of this sample is uncertain. Both conserved end residues are part of each CDR3. A D gene is named only where the DNA matches it firmly.

NA	TRBJ2-7	12	TRBV5-4	CASSLVANEQYF
TRBD2	TRBJ2-1	20	TRBV10-3	CAISESTVAGGKASYNEQFF
TRBD2	TRBJ2-3	15	TRBV11-2	CASSLAGGLLDTQYF
NA	TRBJ2-6	16	TRBV24-1	CATSDADFSGANVLTF
NA	TRBJ1-1	15	TRBV9	CASSVAPGVYTEAFF
TRBD2	TRBJ2-7	15	TRBV2	CASNPAGGVSYEQYF
TRBD1	TRBJ1-1	15	TRBV28	CASSYSGQGNTEAFF
NA	TRBJ2-7	15	TRBV21-1	CASSGPRDISYEQYF
TRBD1	TRBJ2-7	15	TRBV2	CASSVGGQGVSEQYF
TRBD1	TRBJ2-5	14	TRBV5-6	CASSFYRQGETQYF
NA	TRBJ2-5	13	TRBV6-1	CASSDILVGTQYF
NA	TRBJ2-2	14	TRBV11-2	CASRPSVGAGELFF
TRBD1	TRBJ1-3	15	TRBV15	CATVVGTGSGNTIYF
NA	TRBJ2-3	15	TRBV19	CASSTLEGSQDTQYF
NA	TRBJ1-1	12	TRBV5-6	CASSLGLIEAFF
NA	TRBJ1-1	14	TRBV4-3	CASSPQTGSTEAFF
NA	TRBJ1-2	15	TRBV3-1/TRBV3-2	CASSQADRSNYGYTF
NA	TRBJ2-5	16	TRBV3-1/TRBV3-2	CASSHKVISLQETQYF
NA	TRBJ1-2	11	TRBV20-1	CSASQLYGYTF
NA	TRBJ2-2	14	TRBV2	CASPQAENTGELFF
TRBD1	TRBJ2-1	14	TRBV18	CASSRDRLYNEQFF
NA	TRBJ1-1	12	TRBV5-1	CASSLGATEAFF
TRBD2	TRBJ2-3	14	TRBV28	CASSGGGRTDTQYF
TRBD1	TRBJ1-6	16	TRBV30	CAWSLPGGAGNSPLHF
NA	TRBJ1-1	13	TRBV3-1/TRBV3-2	CASSPRSKTEAFF
NA	TRBJ1-2	14	TRBV3-1/TRBV3-2	CASSLGASNYGYTF
TRBD1	TRBJ2-3	19	TRBV5-4	CASSSLWTGVSQGTDTQYF
NA	TRBJ1-4	14	TRBV3-1/TRBV3-2	CASSYPATNEKLFF
NA	TRBJ2-6	16	TRBV24-1	CATSDLPESGANVLTF
TRBD1	TRBJ1-2	13	TRBV30	CAWSVGGGFGYTF
TRBD2	TRBJ2-7	13	TRBV29-1	CSVEEAGGYEQYF
NA	TRBJ1-1	14	TRBV27	CASSFSEVNTEAFF
NA	TRBJ1-1	16	TRBV5-1	CASSLKPRGSNTEAFF
NA	TRBJ1-3	16	TRBV18	CASSLNSGRSGNTIYF
NA	TRBJ1-3	16	TRBV18	CASSPGYRKAGNTIYF
TRBD2	TRBJ2-3	17	TRBV10-3	CAISTGLAGASTDTQYF
NA	TRBJ1-3	15	TRBV6-5	CASSYSRLRRNTIYF
TRBD2	TRBJ2-1	16	TRBV6-2/TRBV6-3	CASSETSTLVHNEQFF
TRBD1	TRBJ1-3	17	TRBV13	CASRKAGTGGGGNTIYF
TRBD2	TRBJ2-7	15	TRBV9	CASSRTSGGTYEQYF
TRBD1	TRBJ2-7	13	TRBV7-2	CASAGTGDHEQYF
TRBD1	TRBJ1-2	17	TRBV5-1	CASSLVRTGGGRGGYTF
NA	TRBJ2-2	14	TRBV9	CASSSQGLAGELFF
TRBD1	TRBJ2-3	15	TRBV3-1/TRBV3-2	CASSPGQGWTDTQYF
TRBD1	TRBJ1-4	14	TRBV4-2	CASSQGDRGEKLFF
NA	TRBJ1-2	13	TRBV9	CASSPEANYGYTF
NA	TRBJ1-1	16	TRBV9	CASSVVETPSNTEAFF
TRBD1	TRBJ2-7	13	TRBV29-1	CSVEQDRGYEQYF
NA	TRBJ2-5	13	TRBV18	CASSPSGLETQYF
NA	TRBJ2-7	15	TRBV19	CASSIGGSGAYEQYF